The TCR beta chain under discussion was sequenced for a study of T cell repertoires in cytomegalovirus infection. The table lists this clonotype with many counts. Its matching antigen is unknown. TCRdb re-analysed the reads in MiXCR, keeping a single row per CDR3 protein. Among around 540,000 distinct CDR3 sequences listed, roughly a third were seen once. This TCR came from a human donor in good health (CMV status not recorded). Some clones in this sample may be carry-over from other donors' samples. The sample consisted of cultured PBMCs, taken from culture after CMV antigen stimulation.

CDR3 sequence (DNA): TGTGCCACCAGCAGAGATGGGCTTCTGGAGCCCCAGCATTTT. It specifies CATSRDGLLEPQHF. This chain connects TRBV15 to TRBJ1-5; D is ambiguous. V shed 0 bases and J shed 8 bases, with 11 bases lying between them. Looked up from germline, CDR1 is LNHNV and CDR2 is YYDKDF (reference sequence). The CDR3 runs 14 residues.